This entry lists 29 T cell receptor beta chains sequenced from one sample in a study of blood T cell repertoires in COVID-19. Sequencing was performed with immunoSEQ multiplex PCR; in TCRdb, only in-frame clones are kept and a portion is missing. The sample carries a few hundred thousand clones, around 85% recorded once. Source material: peripheral blood. These receptors were collected from a human donor with COVID-19, enrolled during active disease. The donor label of this sample is uncertain.

J is TRBJ1-1 and V is TRBV6-6, with TRBD1 identical over 9 bases. J gave up 5 bases and V 6 bases, and 7 bases lay outside the gene matches. Per germline, CDR1 MNHNY and CDR2 SVGAGI (reference sequence). There are 14 residues in the CDR3. The CDR3 DNA follows: TGTGCCAGCAGCCTGGACAGGGGAGGAACTGAAGCTTTCTTT. The encoded protein is CASSLDRGGTEAFF.

The chain employs TRBV4-2 and TRBJ2-3; 8 nucleotides align to TRBD2. The CDR3 is made up of 15 amino acids. Germline CDR1 LGHNA, CDR2 YNFKEQ. V was pared by 4 bases and J by 2 bases, with 5 bases of the junction left unmatched. This CDR3 reads CASSPLADFTDTQYF. The DNA for the CDR3 is TGTGCCAGCAGCCCACTAGCGGACTTCACAGATACGCAGTATTTT.

The table lists this clone with a count of one. V usage is TRBV11-2 and J usage is TRBJ2-3, with a weak D call TRBD2 (8 bases). The CDR3 is 15 amino acids. Germline CDR1 SGHAT, CDR2 FQNNGV. V was shortened by 6 bases and J by 3 bases, with 16 bases between the two germline ends. The CDR3 DNA is TGTGCCAGCAGTCGAGGGGGCGGGAGGACAGATACGCAGTATTTT. Its translation: CASSRGGGRTDTQYF.

The rearrangement links TRBV27 to TRBJ1-6; 12 nucleotides line up with TRBD1. V trimming: 3 bases; J trimming: 9 bases; junction bases outside the gene matches: 0. CDR1 and CDR2 (germline): MNHEY, SMNVEV (reference sequence). This CDR3 contains 14 residues. In DNA form, the CDR3 reads TGTGCCAGCAGTTTGGGACAGGGGGCTTCACCCCTCCACTTT. It encodes CASSLGQGASPLHF.

The V and J genes are TRBV27 and TRBJ2-2; no definite D call. Germline V CDR1 and CDR2: MNHEY, SMNVEV (reference sequence). The V gene lost 2 bases and the J gene lost 6 bases, with 10 bases spanning the gap. The CDR3 runs 14 residues. CDR3 sequence reads: CASSLGGYPGELFF. CDR3 sequence (DNA): TGTGCCAGCAGTTTAGGCGGCTACCCCGGGGAGCTGTTTTTT.

The CDR3 DNA reads TGTGCCAGCAGTCCCTGGGGGGGCTTCGTGGCTTTCTTT. Amino acid sequence: CASSPWGGFVAFF. The rearrangement joins TRBV27 to TRBJ1-1; the D gene is possibly TRBD1 (6 bases). The CDR3 contains 13 residues. With 5 bases removed from V and 11 bases from J, the gap between germline ends came to 18 bases. Germline V gives CDR1 MNHEY, CDR2 SMNVEV (reference sequence).

This clone was picked up a small number of times. The chain recombines TRBV4-3 with TRBJ2-7; 8 bases agree with TRBD2. V was clipped by 0 bases and J by 4 bases; unmatched bases: 11. This CDR3 comprises 17 residues. Germline loops: CDR1 LGHNA, CDR2 YSLEER. The CDR3 here is CASSQEDAGGTTYEQYF. CDR3 DNA: TGCGCCAGCAGCCAAGAGGATGCGGGAGGCACCACTTACGAGCAGTACTTC.

The genes are TRBV3-1 (or the pseudogene TRBV3-2) and TRBJ2-7, with 7 bases that match TRBD1. The germline CDR1 and CDR2 sequences are LGHDT and YNNKEL (reference sequence). V shed 2 bases, J shed 0 bases, and the junction held 7 bases outside the gene matches. The CDR3 is made up of 16 amino acids. The CDR3 is CASSQFPTGASYEQYF. DNA for the CDR3: TGTGCCAGCAGCCAATTCCCTACAGGGGCCTCCTACGAGCAGTACTTC.

The V call is TRBV6-1, the J call TRBJ1-1; weak D call: TRBD1 (6 bases). The CDR3 length is 15 residues. With 3 bases removed from V and 0 bases from J, the gap between germline ends came to 11 bases. Germline CDR1 MNHNS, CDR2 SASEGT. The CDR3 loop reads CASSERTVMNTEAFF. The CDR3 DNA sequence: TGTGCCAGCAGTGAGAGGACAGTTATGAACACTGAAGCTTTCTTT.

This clone occurred once. J is TRBJ2-5 and V is TRBV7-2; 10 bases map to TRBD2. This CDR3 is built from 15 residues. Trimming at V came to 5 bases and at J to 1 base, leaving 4 bases not matched to a gene. Germline V gene sequence: CDR1 SGHTA, CDR2 FQGNSA. The CDR3 reads CASSPLAGAQETQYF. CDR3 nucleotides: TGTGCCAGCAGCCCCCTAGCGGGAGCCCAAGAGACCCAGTACTTC.

The sample holds one count of this clone. V is TRBV5-1 and J is TRBJ1-6; the D is unclear. The V and J ends lost 2 bases and 6 bases respectively, with 9 bases between them. The CDR3 is made up of 14 amino acids. The V gene's germline CDR1 is SGHRS and CDR2 YFSETQ. The CDR3 reads CASSLSGLNSPLHF. DNA for the CDR3: TGCGCCAGCAGCTTATCCGGACTTAATTCACCCCTCCACTTT. The variable domain in full, completed from reference TRBV5-1 and TRBJ1-6, reads KAGVTQTPRYLIKTRGQQVTLSCSPISGHRSVSWYQQTPGQGLQFLFEYFSETQRNKGNFPGRFSGRQFSNSRSEMNVSTLELGDSALYLCASSLSGLNSPLHFGNGTRLTVT.

The genes are TRBV28 and TRBJ2-7; TRBD2 matches 9 bases. The germline gives CDR1 MDHEN, CDR2 SYDVKM. V shed 6 bases, J shed 2 bases, and the junction held 2 bases outside the gene matches. The CDR3 contains 13 residues. The DNA of the CDR3 is TGTGCCAGCAGCCCTAGCGGGACCTACGAGCAGTACTTC. It specifies CASSPSGTYEQYF.

The chain is built from TRBV27 and TRBJ2-1; D call uncertain. The CDR3 spans 12 residues. V dropped 5 bases and J dropped 7 bases, with 9 bases sitting between them. Germline CDR1 and CDR2: MNHEY and SMNVEV (reference sequence). The CDR3 reads CASSITWNEQFF. DNA for the CDR3: TGTGCCAGCAGTATTACTTGGAATGAGCAGTTCTTC.

In its sample, this clone was seen once. The rearrangement joins TRBV20-1 to TRBJ2-3; a possible D gene is TRBD2 (5 bases). Between the trimmed V and J ends, which lost 3 bases and 2 bases, there was a span of 18 bases. The germline gives CDR1 DFQATT, CDR2 SNEGSKA (reference sequence). CDR3 length: 16 amino acids. CDR3 nucleotides: TGCAGTGCTAGTCCTCTAAGCGGAATGTACACAGATACGCAGTATTTT. Translating it yields CSASPLSGMYTDTQYF.

The rearrangement joins TRBV27 to TRBJ2-5; the match to TRBD1 covers 8 bases. CDR1 and CDR2 (germline): MNHEY, SMNVEV (reference sequence). This CDR3 comprises 15 residues. The ends lost 1 base at V and 1 base at J; junction bases unmatched: 2. The CDR3 DNA reads as TGTGCCAGCAGTTTATTCGGGACAGGCCAAGAGACCCAGTACTTC. Its protein is CASSLFGTGQETQYF.

The chain is built from TRBV29-1 and TRBJ2-6, with D possibly matching TRBD2 (5 bases). In germline, CDR1 is SQVTM, CDR2 ANQGSEA. The CDR3 totals 15 residues. Trimming removed 4 bases at V and 2 bases at J, with 12 bases between. Written as DNA, the CDR3 is TGCAGCGTTGGGGCCGGGGTCCCTGGGGCCAACGTCCTGACTTTC. As protein: CSVGAGVPGANVLTF. The full variable domain, its missing parts supplied by reference TRBV29-1 and TRBJ2-6, is SAVISQKPSRDICQRGTSLTIQCQVDSQVTMMFWYRQQPGQSLTLIATANQGSEATYESGFVIDKFPISRPNLTFSTLTVSNMSPEDSSIYLCSVGAGVPGANVLTFGAGSRLTVL.

The J gene is TRBJ1-5, the V gene TRBV30; perhaps TRBD1 as D (5 bases). Germline V gene lookup returns CDR1 GTSNPN and CDR2 SVGIG (reference sequence). V lost 0 bases to trimming and J lost 7 bases, with 7 bases between them. The CDR3 is 12 residues long. The CDR3 DNA follows: TGTGCCTGGAGTGTGGGGGGACAGCCCCAGCATTTT. As protein: CAWSVGGQPQHF.

The chain couples TRBV15 to TRBJ1-5, with D perhaps matching TRBD1 (6 bases). In germline, CDR1 is LNHNV, CDR2 YYDKDF (reference sequence). Trimming shortened V by 1 base and J by 4 bases, and 11 bases separated the two germline ends. This CDR3 comprises 15 residues. The CDR3 DNA sequence: TGTGCCACCAGCAGAGGGGGGCAACCAAATCAGCCCCAGCATTTT. Translating gives CATSRGGQPNQPQHF.

The J gene is TRBJ1-1, the V gene TRBV5-4; a possible D gene is TRBD1 (6 bases). The CDR3 extends over 15 amino acids. V gave up 5 bases and J gave up 0 bases, with 14 bases separating them. Germline CDR1 reads SGHNT; CDR2 reads YYREEE (reference sequence). For the CDR3, the DNA is TGTGCCAGCAGTCAGCCAGGACAGATGAACACTGAAGCTTTCTTT. Its translation is CASSQPGQMNTEAFF.

CDR3 residues: CASSVDGNVAAEQFF. CDR3 nucleotide sequence: TGTGCCAGCAGCGTAGACGGGAATGTGGCTGCTGAGCAGTTCTTC. J is TRBJ2-1 and V is TRBV9; tentatively, D is TRBD2 (5 bases). The CDR3 spans 15 residues. Deletions cut 0 bases from V and 9 bases from J, with 16 bases between. Germline assignment: CDR1 SGDLS and CDR2 YYNGEE.

There are many counts of this clone. Other DNA sequences in the same sample also yield this CDR3. The CDR3 here is CASSLADEQYF. CDR3 DNA: TGCGCCAGCAGCTTGGCGGACGAGCAGTACTTC. The genes are TRBV5-1 and TRBJ2-7; D call uncertain. The V gene's germline CDR1 is SGHRS and CDR2 YFSETQ. V lost 0 bases and J 5 bases, leaving 3 bases between the germline ends. This CDR3 spans 11 amino acids.

The rearrangement joins TRBV4-3 to TRBJ2-7; 7 positions agree with TRBD1. The CDR3 runs 15 residues. V lost 3 bases and J lost 4; bases outside the gene matches: 9. Germline CDR1 reads LGHNA; CDR2 reads YSLEER. CDR3 amino acids: CASSQEYRGRYEQYF. The CDR3 DNA follows: TGCGCCAGCAGCCAGGAGTACAGGGGTCGGTACGAGCAGTACTTC.

The rearrangement joins TRBV18 to TRBJ2-7; D possibly corresponds to TRBD1 (5 bases). Deletions cut 3 bases from V and 2 bases from J, with 14 bases between. CDR3 length equals 15 residues. Germline-derived CDR1 and CDR2 are KGHSH and LQKENI. CDR3 residues: CASSPSATGPYEQYF. The CDR3 nucleotides are TGTGCCAGCTCACCCTCCGCCACAGGCCCCTACGAGCAGTACTTC.

The CDR3 loop is CSASKVGDTIYF. The CDR3 DNA reads TGCAGTGCTAGTAAAGTCGGAGACACCATATATTTT. This chain uses TRBV20-1 with TRBJ1-3; no definite D call. Trimming shortened V by 3 bases and J by 8 bases, and 11 bases separated the two germline ends. The CDR3 contains 12 residues. CDR1 is DFQATT and CDR2 is SNEGSKA in the germline V gene (reference sequence).

This clone was seen a handful of times. This chain connects TRBV5-6 to TRBJ2-7, with 7 bases that match TRBD2. The CDR3 contains 14 residues. The V gene's germline CDR1 is SGHDT and CDR2 YYEEEE. Trimming at V came to 3 bases and at J to 3 bases, leaving 6 bases not matched to a gene. Here the CDR3 DNA reads TGTGCCAGCAGCTCACTAGCGAGAGGCTACGAGCAGTACTTC. This translates into CASSSLARGYEQYF.

The chain employs TRBV11-3 and TRBJ2-1; perhaps TRBD2 as D (6 bases). V dropped 5 bases and J dropped 9 bases, with 11 bases sitting between them. Germline CDR1 SGHNT, CDR2 YENEEA. The CDR3 covers 12 residues. CDR3 sequence (DNA): TGTGCCAGCAGCATACAGGAGGGTGAGCAGTTCTTC. This sequence encodes CASSIQEGEQFF.

V and J are TRBV3-1 (or the pseudogene TRBV3-2) and TRBJ1-2; TRBD1 agrees at 7 bases. The CDR3 is 14 amino acids. Germline values: CDR1 LGHDT, CDR2 YNNKEL (reference sequence). V gave up 4 bases and J gave up 6 bases; unmatched junction bases: 8. CDR3 protein: CASSPRDRQNGYTF. CDR3 coding DNA: TGTGCCAGCAGCCCACGGGACAGACAGAATGGCTACACCTTC.

This chain uses TRBV25-1 with TRBJ1-2; D possibly corresponds to TRBD1 (6 bases). V shed 4 bases and J shed 7 bases, with 10 bases lying between them. The CDR3 is 12 amino acids. Per germline, CDR1 MGHDK and CDR2 SYGVNS. CDR3 in amino acids: CASSVRGGGYTF. Here the CDR3 DNA reads TGTGCCAGCAGTGTCAGGGGTGGTGGCTACACCTTC.

V is TRBV27 and J is TRBJ2-5, with no clear D. V lost 2 bases and J 1 base, leaving 8 bases between the germline ends. CDR1 and CDR2 from the germline V gene are MNHEY and SMNVEV (reference sequence). CDR3 length: 14 residues. The CDR3 spells CASSLNALQETQYF. Here the CDR3 DNA reads TGTGCCAGCAGTTTAAATGCACTCCAAGAGACCCAGTACTTC.